Described below is a single T cell receptor beta chain sequence and its context. Its target antigen remains unknown. No quality values exist for individual bases; no much larger clone is one base distant. This entry is derived from a study of T cells in localized non-small cell lung cancer (dated by TCRdb to about 2020). The study in broad terms: T cell repertoires of more than 200 early-stage NSCLC patients were analyzed, with tumors being compared against uninvolved tumor-adjacent lungs. The cohort was made up of 200 to 250 treatment-naive NSCLC patients whose localized lung tumors had been resected. A mean age of roughly 66 years was recorded for the NSCLC patients, of whom approximately 130 were male and 100 to 110 were female. Results and caveats for the whole study, not just this receptor: Because multi-region tumor sequencing was not performed, intratumor heterogeneity could not be ruled out. Because of the exploratory design, TCR variables were selected using unadjusted p-values without false-discovery rate correction. A median of roughly 50 of the top 100 tumor clones turned up in the paired uninvolved adjacent lung, and some 28 of those clones also ranked among the top 100 of that same adjacent lung. Uninvolved tumor-adjacent lung showed the highest T cell clonality, higher than tumor, which suggests more focused antigenic responses in the adjacent lung. Higher T cell density in blood was associated with longer overall survival, whereas higher clonality in adjacent lung was associated with shorter survival.

The V end loses 8 bases and the J end loses 6 bases, and a stretch of 10 bases separates them. The CDR1 and CDR2 encoded by the germline V gene are SGHNT and YENEEA. The CDR3 runs 12 amino acids, cysteine and phenylalanine included. Only the CDR3 part of the read is kept: 36 bases, read in frame from the first base. At diagnosis, peripheral blood, uninvolved tumor-adjacent lung and tumor were collected and stored as a combination of fresh-frozen and FFPE material. For TCR repertoire profiling, blood samples were analyzed in the form of peripheral blood mononuclear cells. TCR beta CDR3 regions were sequenced from DNA using the immunoSEQ Assay. As for how the authors treated the data: T cell density was computed as TCR beta template counts normalized to usable DNA estimated by amplifying housekeeping genes. Using the preseqR package, richness was estimated by extrapolating to 120,000 templates for tissue samples and 400,000 templates for PBMC samples. Clonality was defined as one minus Pielou's evenness. Tissue-enriched TCRs were identified through differential abundance testing performed on productive amino-acid clonotypes, with a minimum total count of 5 and an alpha of 0.1. The Jaccard Index and the Morisita Overlap Index were used to measure repertoire overlap between compartments. GLIPH grouped TCR beta CDR3s together with public tetramer-defined viral CDR3s, and a viral motif had to include at least three viral sequences and also show V-gene enrichment. TCRdb provides this immuneACCESS table in a form limited to in-frame rearrangements. Some clones are lacking; in checked studies, under half of them reflect an unresolved V gene, and why the rest are absent is not known. V, J and clone size are taken as reported in that table, and D and trimming were inferred from the DNA itself. This sample gives over 20,000 clones in total; 88% of them show up just once. The ten largest make up almost 30% of the sample.

Sequenced material: peripheral blood mononuclear cells, taken before any cancer treatment. The chain employs TRBV11-3 and TRBJ2-2; the D gene cannot be resolved reliably. This receptor was identified in a male donor aged 60 or over with stage II lung adenocarcinoma. The nucleotides read TGTGCCAGCGCCCGTAAGTCCGGGGAGCTGTTTTTT. It encodes CASARKSGELFF.